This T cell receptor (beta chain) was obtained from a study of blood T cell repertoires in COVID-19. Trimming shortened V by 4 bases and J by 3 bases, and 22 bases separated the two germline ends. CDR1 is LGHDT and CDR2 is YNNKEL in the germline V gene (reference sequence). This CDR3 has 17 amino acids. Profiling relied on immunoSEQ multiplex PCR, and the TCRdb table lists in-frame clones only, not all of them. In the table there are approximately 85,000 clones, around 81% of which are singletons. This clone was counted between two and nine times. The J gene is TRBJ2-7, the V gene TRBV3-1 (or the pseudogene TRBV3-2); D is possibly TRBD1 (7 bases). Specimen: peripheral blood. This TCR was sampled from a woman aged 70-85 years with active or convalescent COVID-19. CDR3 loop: CASSPGGGRTTNYEQYF. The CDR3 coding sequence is TGTGCCAGCAGCCCAGGAGGGGGCAGGACTACGAACTACGAGCAGTACTTC.